This record covers a single T cell receptor (beta chain). Antigen unknown. Other DNA sequences from this sample encode an identical CDR3 as well. PCR primers comprised 60 Vbeta and 13 Jbeta primers. Here immunoSEQ multiplex PCR was the method, and the copy in TCRdb shows in-frame clones only, minus some. Of under 200,000 clones listed, 78% are singletons. The sample belongs to a study of cytomegalovirus exposure and HLA in healthy donors. Across the study: There were some 81 million unique TCRs (from HLA-typed donors) in an early data release.

The study, taken as a whole, reports: As was reported, the HLA-A and HLA-B alleles of most subjects were accurately predicted from TCR beta sequences. Productive status was seen about 90% or about 30% of the time for most TCR beta V segments in an earlier analysis. Differences between HLA loci emerged in a later analysis of TCR association rates, with DRB1 most and HLA-C fewest.

Sample: PBMCs. The source is a woman aged 25 to 39 in good health and CMV-seropositive.

In nucleotides, the CDR3 is TGCGCCAGCAGCTTTACGGGGGGGCGAACCGCGAACACCGGGGAGCTGTTTTTT. Protein sequence: CASSFTGGRTANTGELFF. The chain uses TRBV5-1 and TRBJ2-2; 8 bases match TRBD2. Germline V gives CDR1 SGHRS, CDR2 YFSETQ. The CDR3 covers 18 residues. V dropped 2 bases and J dropped 0; count of bases not matched to a gene: 9. The whole variable domain, filled in from reference TRBV5-1 and TRBJ2-2, reads KAGVTQTPRYLIKTRGQQVTLSCSPISGHRSVSWYQQTPGQGLQFLFEYFSETQRNKGNFPGRFSGRQFSNSRSEMNVSTLELGDSALYLCASSFTGGRTANTGELFFGEGSRLTVL.